This T cell receptor (beta chain) is drawn from a study of shared clonotypes between healthy human individuals. Trimming took 0 bases from V and 1 from J; bases not matched to a gene: 3. Germline CDR1 and CDR2: SGDLS and YYNGEE. This CDR3 spans 16 amino acids. Profiling relied on immunoSEQ multiplex PCR, and the TCRdb table lists in-frame clones only, not all of them. Among around 1.4 million clones listed, approximately 98.5% were seen once. The genes are TRBV9 and TRBJ2-3; 9 nucleotides line up with TRBD2. Sequenced input: naive CD4+ T cells sorted from blood. Subset: CD45RA+ positively selected. This receptor was obtained from a man aged 30 to 45 in good health. The CDR3 sequence: CASSVGGLARTDTQYF. CDR3 nucleotides: TGTGCCAGCAGCGTAGGGGGACTAGCCCGCACAGATACGCAGTATTTT.